This T cell receptor beta chain was captured in a study of CD8+ T cells in alopecia areata. Study-level results: The study found higher clonality in lesional than normal scalp, especially in alopecia totalis/universalis.

Trimming took 1 base from V and 5 from J, leaving 9 bases between them. The CDR3 loop spans 13 amino acids. Looked up from germline, CDR1 is SEHNR and CDR2 is FQNEAQ (reference sequence). Investigators isolated RNA and reverse transcribed it into cDNA to act as the sequencing template. Some clones are missing from TCRdb's copy, which holds only in-frame ones; the method was immunoSEQ multiplex PCR. The data contain roughly 140,000 clones, about half of them singletons. Points on this clone: Its antigen is unknown.

This chain links TRBV7-9 with TRBJ2-7; the D is unclear. Sequencing used CD4+ T cells sorted from blood, obtained at week 0. The receptor was derived from a human donor with alopecia areata. The CDR3 is CASSLVRVDEQYF. The CDR3 DNA is TGTGCCAGCAGCTTAGTTAGGGTTGACGAGCAGTACTTC.